These 27 T cell receptor beta chains were sequenced from one sample in a study of blood T cell repertoires in COVID-19 (dated by TCRdb to about 2020). Libraries were made using the immunoSEQ multiplex PCR assay. The table was pulled from immuneACCESS by TCRdb, which kept in-frame rearrangements only. Such tables lose some clones; where checked, under half of the loss comes from unresolved V genes, and the rest has no known cause. The sample data list over 50,000 clones, and roughly 88% of these were observed just once. About 4.7% of the sample belongs to the ten largest clones. Material: peripheral blood. These receptors came from a human donor in a cohort sampled during active COVID-19.

The chain combines TRBV12-5 with TRBJ1-1, with a weak D call TRBD1 (6 bases). Germline V gene sequence: CDR1 LGHNT, CDR2 FRNRAP. The CDR3 is 13 amino acids. V lost 5 bases and J lost 2, with 9 bases in between. The CDR3 DNA follows: TGTGCTAGTGGTAAACAGGGCAACACTGAAGCTTTCTTT. The encoded protein is CASGKQGNTEAFF.

Details on this clone: The junction departs from germline at one end; a sequencing error may be responsible. The chain uses TRBV7-2 and TRBJ2-3; no clear D. Germline V gene lookup returns CDR1 SGHTA and CDR2 FQGNSA. The CDR3 is made up of 9 amino acids. The CDR3 nucleotides are TGTGCCAGCAGCTTACTGACTGATTTT. Translating it yields CASSLLTDF.

This clone was counted once. The rearrangement links TRBV24-1 to TRBJ1-1, with a possible D match to TRBD1 (6 bases). V gave up 3 bases and J gave up 7 bases, with 8 bases separating them. The length of the CDR3 is 12 residues. CDR1 and CDR2 (germline): KGHDR, SFDVKD. The CDR3 protein is CATSDQGREAFF. The DNA of the CDR3 is TGTGCCACCAGTGATCAGGGGCGTGAAGCTTTCTTT.

The chain couples TRBV11-2 to TRBJ1-2; TRBD1 might be the D (6 bases). The CDR3 is 14 residues long. V shed 5 bases and J shed 1 base, with 11 bases lying between them. Germline assignment: CDR1 SGHAT and CDR2 FQNNGV. CDR3 in amino acids: CASSRLGGNYGYTF. The DNA for the CDR3 is TGTGCCAGCAGCCGCCTAGGGGGTAACTATGGCTACACCTTC.

The chain recombines TRBV12-5 with TRBJ1-5; D not certain. The CDR3 runs 14 residues. The germline gives CDR1 LGHNT, CDR2 FRNRAP. The V gene lost 2 bases and the J gene lost 0 bases, with 5 bases spanning the gap. CDR3 loop: CASGLRDSNQPQHF. As DNA, the CDR3 is TGTGCTAGTGGTTTGCGGGATAGCAATCAGCCCCAGCATTTT.

The genes are TRBV9 and TRBJ1-1; 10 nucleotides agree with TRBD1. The CDR3 runs to 12 residues. Trimming cost V 3 bases and J 11 bases; bases outside gene matches: 4. Per the germline V gene, CDR1 is SGDLS and CDR2 is YYNGEE. DNA of the CDR3: TGTGCCAGCAGCGGGGACAGGGGCCAGGCTTTCTTT. Its protein product is CASSGDRGQAFF.

The V gene is TRBV7-2, the J gene TRBJ2-5; D not resolved. Germline values: CDR1 SGHTA, CDR2 FQGNSA. The CDR3 is 14 amino acids. The V and J ends lost 5 bases and 2 bases respectively, with 12 bases between them. CDR3 bases: TGTGCCAGCAGCCAAGGCTTGAGGCAAGAGACCCAGTACTTC. Protein: CASSQGLRQETQYF.

This chain links TRBV5-1 with TRBJ1-5; 7 nucleotides align to TRBD1. CDR1 is SGHRS, CDR2 YFSETQ, per germline. V was pared by 4 bases and J by 2 bases, with 6 bases of the junction left unmatched. The CDR3 sequence is 15 residues long. CDR3 loop: CASSPSTGGNQPQHF. CDR3 coding DNA: TGCGCCAGCAGCCCGTCCACAGGGGGCAATCAGCCCCAGCATTTT.

This chain joins TRBV5-1 and TRBJ2-1, with D maybe TRBD1 (5 bases). Germline loops: CDR1 SGHRS, CDR2 YFSETQ. This CDR3 comprises 15 residues. V lost 0 bases, J lost 3 bases, and 10 bases lay in between. CDR3 region: CASSLGGAVYNEQFF. CDR3 sequence (DNA): TGCGCCAGCAGCTTGGGTGGGGCTGTCTACAATGAGCAGTTCTTC.

The chain uses TRBV18 and TRBJ2-7; TRBD1 aligns across 9 bases. The CDR3 runs 15 residues. Germline trimming cut 5 bases from V and 4 bases from J; bases unmatched to any gene: 9. CDR1 KGHSH and CDR2 LQKENI come from the germline V gene. The CDR3 spells CASSTIGTGPYEQYF. The CDR3 coding sequence is TGTGCCAGCTCAACGATCGGGACAGGGCCGTACGAGCAGTACTTC. The full variable domain, rest sourced from reference TRBV18 and TRBJ2-7, is NAGVMQNPRHLVRRRGQEARLRCSPMKGHSHVYWYRQLPEEGLKFMVYLQKENIIDESGMPKERFSAEFPKEGPSILRIQQVVRGDSAAYFCASSTIGTGPYEQYFGPGTRLTVT.

This rearrangement joins TRBV4-3 to TRBJ2-5, with 11 bases lining up with TRBD1. V shed 2 bases, J shed 4 bases, and the junction held 6 bases outside the gene matches. There are 16 residues in the CDR3. Germline V gives CDR1 LGHNA, CDR2 YSLEER. This CDR3 reads CASSQSPGTGGETQYF. The CDR3 DNA reads as TGCGCCAGCAGCCAATCTCCCGGGACAGGGGGAGAGACCCAGTACTTC.

The chain has TRBV21-1 and TRBJ2-7; TRBD2 reflects the table's D call only, with no check against the DNA. TRBV21-1 corresponds to a pseudogene. The CDR3 is made up of 14 amino acids. The CDR3 is CASNFPSETYEQYF. DNA for the CDR3: TGTGCCAGCAACTTCCCTAGCGAGACCTACGAGCAGTACTTC.

V usage is TRBV11-2 and J usage is TRBJ2-7; D is unclear. This CDR3 spans 12 amino acids. Trimming stripped 3 bases from V and 4 bases from J, with 7 bases between. Germline V gene data show CDR1 as SGHAT and CDR2 as FQNNGV. The CDR3 coding sequence is TGTGCCAGCAGCTTCGCCGGGTACGAGCAGTACTTC. This translates into CASSFAGYEQYF. The full variable domain, in which reference TRBV11-2 and TRBJ2-7 provide the parts outside the CDR3, is EAGVAQSPRYKIIEKRQSVAFWCNPISGHATLYWYQQILGQGPKLLIQFQNNGVVDDSQLPKDRFSAERLKGVDSTLKIQPAKLEDSAVYLCASSFAGYEQYFGPGTRLTVT.

This clone was detected only once. The chain is built from TRBV5-1 and TRBJ2-6, with D unresolved. Germline V CDR1 and CDR2: SGHRS, YFSETQ. Trimming left V 4 bases short and J 0 bases short, with 5 bases between. The CDR3 is 14 residues long. CDR3: CASSLSSGANVLTF. The CDR3, as DNA: TGCGCCAGCAGCCTGTCCTCTGGGGCCAACGTCCTGACTTTC.

The chain combines TRBV11-3 with TRBJ2-5, with D perhaps matching TRBD2 (5 bases). The CDR3 spans 14 residues. Per the germline V gene, CDR1 is SGHNT and CDR2 is YENEEA. V lost 3 bases and J 5 bases, leaving 13 bases between the germline ends. CDR3 DNA sequence: TGTGCCAGCAGCTTCGGACGAGGGTCCGAGACCCAGTACTTC. It specifies CASSFGRGSETQYF.

This chain connects TRBV24-1 to TRBJ2-7, with 14 bases that match TRBD2. Germline V gene lookup returns CDR1 KGHDR and CDR2 SFDVKD. The V segment lost 2 bases and the J segment 7 bases; nucleotides outside the gene matches: 9. The CDR3 spans 17 residues. The CDR3 DNA sequence: TGTGCCACCAGTGATTGGAAAGACGGGACTAGCGGGAGTGAGCAGTACTTC. Residues: CATSDWKDGTSGSEQYF.

This clone has a single count. The CDR3 spells CASSFGGSNQPQHF. Written as DNA, the CDR3 is TGTGCCAGCAGCTTCGGGGGGAGCAATCAGCCCCAGCATTTT. The chain links TRBV5-5 to TRBJ1-5; tentatively, D is TRBD1 (5 bases). The CDR3 spans 14 residues. V lost 2 bases, J lost 1 base, and 7 bases lay in between. Germline V gives CDR1 SGHKS, CDR2 YYEKEE (reference sequence).

This clone came up a few times. The chain has TRBV27 and TRBJ2-3, with a tentative D call TRBD2 (7 bases). V was pared by 3 bases and J by 0 bases, with 13 bases between. The CDR3 has 16 amino acids. The germline V gene encodes CDR1 MNHEY and CDR2 SMNVEV (reference sequence). CDR3 DNA sequence: TGTGCCAGCAGTTTTCTCGCGGGGGCAAGCACAGATACGCAGTATTTT. Protein: CASSFLAGASTDTQYF.

The J gene is TRBJ1-2, the V gene TRBV5-1; tentative D call: TRBD1 (6 bases). V was clipped by 3 bases and J by 4 bases, with 13 bases between them. CDR1 SGHRS and CDR2 YFSETQ come from the germline V gene. The CDR3 sequence is 14 residues long. The CDR3 sequence is CASSSGQISYGYTF. For the CDR3, the DNA is TGCGCCAGCAGCTCTGGACAGATCTCCTATGGCTACACCTTC.

This chain uses TRBV11-1 with TRBJ2-7; D perhaps matches TRBD1 (6 bases). The V gene's germline CDR1 is SGHAT and CDR2 FQDESV (reference sequence). The CDR3 sequence is 14 residues long. V was shortened by 3 bases and J by 4 bases, with 13 bases between the two germline ends. The CDR3 sequence: CASSFGQGLYEQYF. CDR3 DNA: TGTGCCAGCAGCTTTGGGCAGGGGCTATACGAGCAGTACTTC.

The chain employs TRBV5-1 and TRBJ2-7; 10 bases are shared with TRBD2. With 0 bases clipped from V and 6 bases from J, the junction kept 6 bases outside the gene matches. CDR1 SGHRS and CDR2 YFSETQ come from the germline V gene. This CDR3 is built from 15 residues. CDR3 coding DNA: TGCGCCAGCAGCTTGGCTGGGACTAGCGAGGCCGAGCAGTACTTC. This gives the protein CASSLAGTSEAEQYF.

The J gene is TRBJ1-2, the V gene TRBV5-1, with a weak D call TRBD1 (5 bases). V was clipped by 4 bases and J by 4 bases, with 17 bases between them. The CDR3 runs to 15 residues. The germline V gene encodes CDR1 SGHRS and CDR2 YFSETQ. The CDR3 DNA is TGCGCCAGCAGCCCTGGCGGGGGTCAAGCCTATGGCTACACCTTC. Protein: CASSPGGGQAYGYTF.

The chain employs TRBV18 and TRBJ2-7; D may be TRBD2 (6 bases). The V end lost 3 bases, the J end lost 4 bases, and 10 bases lay between the germline ends. There are 13 residues in the CDR3. The germline gives CDR1 KGHSH, CDR2 LQKENI. CDR3 in DNA: TGTGCCAGCTCACCCTATCGGGAGTACGAGCAGTACTTC. Its protein product is CASSPYREYEQYF.

This rearrangement joins TRBV9 to TRBJ2-1; no definite D call. Trimming took 1 base from V and 0 from J, leaving 8 bases between them. Germline V gives CDR1 SGDLS, CDR2 YYNGEE. The CDR3 length is 15 residues. CDR3 amino acids: CASSVSPVSYNEQFF. The CDR3 bases are TGTGCCAGCAGCGTATCCCCGGTCTCCTACAATGAGCAGTTCTTC.

The genes are TRBV6-4 and TRBJ1-6; D gene ambiguous. The CDR3 runs to 15 residues. V lost 3 bases and J lost 7, with 13 bases in between. Germline V gene data show CDR1 as MRHNA and CDR2 as SNTAGT. In nucleotides, the CDR3 is TGTGCCAGCAGTGAGTCGGTTAGCTTCAATTCACCCCTCCACTTT. It codes for CASSESVSFNSPLHF.

The chain employs TRBV5-1 and TRBJ1-1; the match to TRBD1 covers 8 bases. Germline values: CDR1 SGHRS, CDR2 YFSETQ. CDR3 length equals 14 residues. Trimming took 5 bases from V and 1 from J; bases not matched to a gene: 4. This CDR3 is CASRATGENTEAFF. In DNA, the CDR3 is TGCGCCAGCAGAGCGACAGGGGAGAACACTGAAGCTTTCTTT.

This chain joins TRBV7-9 and TRBJ1-1; maybe TRBD1 (5 bases). Germline values: CDR1 SEHNR, CDR2 FQNEAQ (reference sequence). This CDR3 spans 13 amino acids. V lost 5 bases and J 0 bases, leaving 7 bases between the germline ends. This chain's CDR3 is CASSPGLNTEAFF. CDR3 bases: TGTGCCAGCAGCCCAGGGTTGAACACTGAAGCTTTCTTT.